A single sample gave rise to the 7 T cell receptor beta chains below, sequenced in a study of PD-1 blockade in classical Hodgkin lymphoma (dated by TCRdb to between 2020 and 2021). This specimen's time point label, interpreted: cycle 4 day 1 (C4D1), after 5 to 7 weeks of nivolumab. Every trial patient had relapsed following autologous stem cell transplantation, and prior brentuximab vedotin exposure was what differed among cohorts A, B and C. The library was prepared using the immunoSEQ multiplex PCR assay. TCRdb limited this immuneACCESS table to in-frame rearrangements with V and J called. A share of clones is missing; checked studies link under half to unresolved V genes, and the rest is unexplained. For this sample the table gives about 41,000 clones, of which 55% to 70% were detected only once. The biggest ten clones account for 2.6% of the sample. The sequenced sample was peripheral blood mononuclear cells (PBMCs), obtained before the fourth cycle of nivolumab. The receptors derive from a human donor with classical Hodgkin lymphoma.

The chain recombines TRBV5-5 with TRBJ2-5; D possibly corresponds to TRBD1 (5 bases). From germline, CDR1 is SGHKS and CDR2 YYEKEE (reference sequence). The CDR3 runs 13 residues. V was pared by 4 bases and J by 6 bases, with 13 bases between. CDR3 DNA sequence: TGTGCCAGCAGCGTAGGGGATCCAAAGACCCAGTACTTC. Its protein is CASSVGDPKTQYF.

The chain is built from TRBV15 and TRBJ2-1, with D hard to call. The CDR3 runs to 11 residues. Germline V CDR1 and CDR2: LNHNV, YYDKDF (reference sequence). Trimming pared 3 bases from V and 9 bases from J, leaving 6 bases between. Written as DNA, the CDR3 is TGTGCCACCAGCAGGCAAACTGAGCAGTTCTTC. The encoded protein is CATSRQTEQFF.

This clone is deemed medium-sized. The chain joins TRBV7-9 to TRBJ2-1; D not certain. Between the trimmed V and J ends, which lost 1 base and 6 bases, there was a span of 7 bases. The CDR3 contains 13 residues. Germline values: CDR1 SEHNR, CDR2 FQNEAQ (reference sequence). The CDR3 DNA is TGTGCCAGCAGCTTAGGTTTCTTCAATGAGCAGTTCTTC. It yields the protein CASSLGFFNEQFF.

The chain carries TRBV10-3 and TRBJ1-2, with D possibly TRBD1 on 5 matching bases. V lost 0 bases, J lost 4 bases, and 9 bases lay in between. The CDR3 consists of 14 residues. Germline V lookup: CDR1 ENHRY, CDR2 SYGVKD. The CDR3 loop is CAISESGTIYGYTF. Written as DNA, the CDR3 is TGTGCCATCAGTGAGTCCGGGACCATCTATGGCTACACCTTC.

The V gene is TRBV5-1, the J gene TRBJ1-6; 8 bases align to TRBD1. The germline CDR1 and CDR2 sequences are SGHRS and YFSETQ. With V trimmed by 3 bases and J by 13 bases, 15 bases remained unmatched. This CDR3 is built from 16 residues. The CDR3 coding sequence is TGCGCCAGCAGCTGGAACCCGGGACAGGAGCCCCAGCCCCTCCACTTT. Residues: CASSWNPGQEPQPLHF.

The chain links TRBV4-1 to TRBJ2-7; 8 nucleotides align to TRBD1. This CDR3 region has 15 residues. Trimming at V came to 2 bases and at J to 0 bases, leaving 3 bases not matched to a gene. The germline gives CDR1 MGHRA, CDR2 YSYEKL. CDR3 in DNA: TGCGCCAGCAGCCAATCCGGGACAGGCTCCTACGAGCAGTACTTC. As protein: CASSQSGTGSYEQYF.

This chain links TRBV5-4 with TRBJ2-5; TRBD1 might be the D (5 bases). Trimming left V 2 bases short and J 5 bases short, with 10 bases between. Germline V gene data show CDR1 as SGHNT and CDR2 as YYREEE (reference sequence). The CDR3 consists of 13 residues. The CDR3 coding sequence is TGTGCCAGCAGCTTAGAAGGGGTGGAGACCCAGTACTTC. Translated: CASSLEGVETQYF.